A selection of T cell receptor beta chains follows, all from one sample in a study of Ad26.COV2.S vaccination and SARS-CoV-2 variants. Sequencing used immunoSEQ multiplex PCR; TCRdb keeps in-frame clones, though not all of them. Here the sample spans hundreds of thousands of clones, 75% to 95% being singletons. The sample in question was peripheral blood, obtained in a trial of Ad26.COV2.S vaccine versus placebo. These receptors originate from a person aged 18-60 years who received the Ad26.COV2.S COVID-19 vaccine or a placebo. Each CDR3 is given with its conserved first and last residue. The D gene is left open where the match is weak. Clone size is stated in some rows and not others, as once, few, many or a class when expanded.

size,D,J,V,DNA,CDR3
NA,NA,TRBJ1-4,TRBV4-1,TGCGCCAGCAGCCTAGGAGTCCCATTGGGAAATGAAAAACTGTTTTTT,CASSLGVPLGNEKLFF
NA,NA,TRBJ1-1,TRBV30,TGTGCCTGGAGTGTACGGGAACGAGGGGTGGCTTTCTTT,CAWSVRERGVAFF
NA,NA,TRBJ1-2,TRBV7-9,TGTGCCAGCAGCTTAGCGGCCCCCGGCTACACCTTC,CASSLAAPGYTF
NA,TRBD2,TRBJ2-1,TRBV5-1,TGCGCCAGCAGCTTTGGGGCTAGCGGGACGGTCAATGAGCAGTTCTTC,CASSFGASGTVNEQFF
few,TRBD1,TRBJ2-7,TRBV4-1,TGCGCCAGCAGCCAAGGGACAGGCTACGAGCAGTACTTC,CASSQGTGYEQYF
NA,TRBD2,TRBJ2-1,TRBV4-1,TGCGCCACCCTAGAATCCCTAGCGGGCCACAATGAGCAGTTCTTC,CATLESLAGHNEQFF
NA,NA,TRBJ2-4,TRBV5-6,TGTGCCAGCAGCCTGGAAGGGATTCAGTACTTC,CASSLEGIQYF
NA,TRBD1,TRBJ1-1,TRBV19,TGTGCCAGTAGGAGGGGGCGTCAGACGAACACTGAAGCTTTCTTT,CASRRGRQTNTEAFF
once,NA,TRBJ2-3,TRBV10-1,TGCGCCAGCAGCCCAAACACAGATACGCAGTATTTT,CASSPNTDTQYF
NA,TRBD2,TRBJ2-1,TRBV3-1/TRBV3-2,TGTGCCAGCAGCCAACGCCCGAGCGGGAGGATTTTAAATGAGCAGTTCTTC,CASSQRPSGRILNEQFF
NA,NA,TRBJ1-1,TRBV6-2/TRBV6-3,TGTGCCAGCAGTTACTCGACGAGCACTGAAGCTTTCTTT,CASSYSTSTEAFF
once,NA,TRBJ1-2,TRBV6-5,TGTGCCACCAAAAAAGTGGGCCTCTATGGCTACACCTTC,CATKKVGLYGYTF
NA,NA,TRBJ1-5,TRBV7-3,TGTGCCAGCAGCAAAGGGGGATCCCTCGGGGGGGATCAGCCCCAGCATTTT,CASSKGGSLGGDQPQHF
NA,TRBD2,TRBJ2-7,TRBV6-5,TGTGCCAGCAGTTACGATAGGCGGGAGGGTAGGCCGTACTTC,CASSYDRREGRPYF
once,NA,TRBJ2-6,TRBV29-1,TGCAGCGTTGACAAGACAGGGGCCAACGTCCTGACTTTC,CSVDKTGANVLTF
NA,TRBD1,TRBJ2-7,TRBV6-5,TGTGCCAGCAGTCAGGGGACAGGGCCGGGGGAGCAGTACTTC,CASSQGTGPGEQYF
NA,TRBD2,TRBJ2-7,TRBV5-1,TGCGCCAGCAGCCGGGGACTAGCGGGTTACTACGAGCAGTACTTC,CASSRGLAGYYEQYF
few,NA,TRBJ1-1,TRBV25-1,TGTGCCAGCAGTGAATTGGGACTGTTGAACACTGAAGCTTTCTTT,CASSELGLLNTEAFF
NA,TRBD2,TRBJ2-7,TRBV7-2,TGTGCCAGCAGCCGGGGGACTAGCGCTTTCGAGCAGTACTTC,CASSRGTSAFEQYF
NA,NA,TRBJ2-7,TRBV28,TGTGCCAGCAGTTTCACGGCCGGAGAGCAGTACTTC,CASSFTAGEQYF
few,NA,TRBJ1-1,TRBV9,TGTGCCAGCAGCGAGGGGAACACTGAAGCTTTCTTT,CASSEGNTEAFF
NA,NA,TRBJ1-2,TRBV6-2/TRBV6-3,TGTGCCAGCAGTTACTCAGCCTATGGCTACACCTTC,CASSYSAYGYTF
NA,NA,TRBJ2-5,TRBV5-1,TGCGCCAGCAGGGCAGGGCAAGAGACCCAGTACTTC,CASRAGQETQYF
NA,TRBD2,TRBJ2-1,TRBV5-1,TGCGCCAGCGGATCCAGCGGGAGCTACAATGAGCAGTTCTTC,CASGSSGSYNEQFF
once,TRBD1,TRBJ2-7,TRBV7-2,TGTGCCAGCGGCAGGGACAGCTCGACCTACGAGCAGTACTTC,CASGRDSSTYEQYF
NA,TRBD2,TRBJ2-1,TRBV5-4,TGTGCCAGCAGCCCCCTAGCGGGAGCTGGCAATGAGCAGTTCTTC,CASSPLAGAGNEQFF
NA,TRBD1,TRBJ2-1,TRBV5-8,TGTGCCAGCAGCTTAGGGGACAGGGTATTTGGGGATGAGCAGTTCTTC,CASSLGDRVFGDEQFF
NA,TRBD2,TRBJ2-1,TRBV19,TGTGCCAGTAGTTCGGGACTAGCGGGACGCGAGCAGTTCTTC,CASSSGLAGREQFF
NA,NA,TRBJ2-7,TRBV5-1,TGCGCCAGCAGCTTTTGGGACGTGCGGGGCTCCTACGAGCAGTACTTC,CASSFWDVRGSYEQYF
NA,NA,TRBJ1-2,TRBV6-2/TRBV6-3,TGTGCCAGCAGTTACCCTACGGACTGGGTAGCTAACTATGGCTACACCTTC,CASSYPTDWVANYGYTF
NA,NA,TRBJ2-3,TRBV5-4,TGTGCCAGCAGCTTGATGGTGGGGAATACAGATACGCAGTATTTT,CASSLMVGNTDTQYF
NA,NA,TRBJ2-7,TRBV29-1,TGCAGCGTTGAGACAGACCGCCCCGAGCAGTACTTC,CSVETDRPEQYF
NA,NA,TRBJ2-1,TRBV3-1/TRBV3-2,TGTGCCAGCAGCCAAGAGTTAGCTGGCAATGAGCAGTTCTTC,CASSQELAGNEQFF
NA,NA,TRBJ1-5,TRBV5-1,TGCGCCAGCAGCTCGTTTAAATATCAGCCCCAGCATTTT,CASSSFKYQPQHF
NA,NA,TRBJ2-1,TRBV7-9,TGTGCCAGCAGCTTAGATGAGCAGTTCTTC,CASSLDEQFF
NA,TRBD2,TRBJ2-1,TRBV28,TGTGCCAGCAGTTTAGGACACGGGAGGGGGGGGACCGACAATGAGCAGTTCTTC,CASSLGHGRGGTDNEQFF
NA,NA,TRBJ2-5,TRBV12-3/TRBV12-4,TGTGCCAGCAGCCTAGAGGGACAAGAGACCCAGTACTTC,CASSLEGQETQYF
NA,TRBD2,TRBJ2-7,TRBV24-1,TGTGCCACCAGTGAGTCCGGGACTAGCGAGATATACGAGCAGTACTTC,CATSESGTSEIYEQYF
NA,TRBD1,TRBJ2-7,TRBV5-6,TGTGCCAGCAGCTTTCAGGGGGCCTACGAGCAGTACTTC,CASSFQGAYEQYF
NA,NA,TRBJ2-1,TRBV27,TGTGCCAGCAGTTTAGCGGCATTGCCTTACAATGAGCAGTTCTTC,CASSLAALPYNEQFF
NA,NA,TRBJ2-3,TRBV7-7,TGTGCTAGCAGCCGCGGTGTGGAGGGTACGCAGTATTTT,CASSRGVEGTQYF
NA,NA,TRBJ1-1,TRBV13,TGTGCCAGCAGCTTAGGTGCCTTGAACACTGAAGCTTTCTTT,CASSLGALNTEAFF
NA,NA,TRBJ1-2,TRBV5-1,TGCGCCAGCAGCTCCCCCGGCAGGGAATATGGCTACACCTTC,CASSSPGREYGYTF
NA,TRBD2,TRBJ2-1,TRBV4-1,TGCGCCAGCAGCCAACAACTAGCGGGAGGTGGTAAAAACAATGAGCAGTTCTTC,CASSQQLAGGGKNNEQFF
NA,NA,TRBJ2-2,TRBV4-2,TGTGCCAGCAGCCCCGGGCTTAGGCTAGCTGACAACACCGGGGAGCTGTTTTTT,CASSPGLRLADNTGELFF
NA,TRBD1,TRBJ2-5,TRBV11-2,TGTGCCAGCAGCGGACAGGGGGCGAGGGAGACCCAGTACTTC,CASSGQGARETQYF